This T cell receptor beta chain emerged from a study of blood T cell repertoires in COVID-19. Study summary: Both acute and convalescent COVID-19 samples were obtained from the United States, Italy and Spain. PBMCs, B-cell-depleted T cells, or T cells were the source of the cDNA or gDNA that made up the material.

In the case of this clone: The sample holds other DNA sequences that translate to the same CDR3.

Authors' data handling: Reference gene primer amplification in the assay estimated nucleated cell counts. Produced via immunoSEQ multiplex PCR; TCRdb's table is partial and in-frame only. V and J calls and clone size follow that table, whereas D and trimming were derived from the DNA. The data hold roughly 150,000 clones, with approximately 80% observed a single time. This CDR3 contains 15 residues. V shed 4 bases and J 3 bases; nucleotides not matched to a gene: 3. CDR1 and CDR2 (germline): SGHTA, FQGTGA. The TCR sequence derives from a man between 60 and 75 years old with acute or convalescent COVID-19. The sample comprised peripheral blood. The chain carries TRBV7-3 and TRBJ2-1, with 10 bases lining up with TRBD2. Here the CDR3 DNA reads TGTGCCAGCAGCTCCCTAGCGGGGGTCTACAATGAGCAGTTCTTC. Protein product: CASSSLAGVYNEQFF.